This is a list of T cell receptor beta chains from one sample in a study of early T cells in non-severe SARS-CoV-2 infection. TCRdb passed the 5' RACE reads through MiXCR, listing each CDR3 protein once. This table has 50,000 to 70,000 distinct CDR3 sequences, roughly 10% appearing once. Sequencing was done on a sample of whole blood. The receptors here all came from an adult who was a healthcare worker with PCR-confirmed SARS-CoV-2 infection or an uninfected control (not recorded which). Each CDR3 is given without its conserved first and last residue.

v_call: TRBV5-4
cdr3_aa: ASSLAGVTNEKLF

v_call: TRBV20-1
cdr3_aa: SARVSPRDRFLIHYEQY

v_call: TRBV5-1
cdr3_aa: ASSLAEGGTQY

v_call: TRBV4-3
cdr3_aa: ASSRGLGRVEKLF

v_call: TRBV18
cdr3_aa: ASSPIRPGLADGYEQY

v_call: TRBV2
cdr3_aa: ASRAGTTNEQF

v_call: TRBV6-4
cdr3_aa: ASSDGGGGLRENDYGYT

v_call: TRBV29-1
cdr3_aa: SALWVSNYGYT

v_call: TRBV7-9
cdr3_aa: ASSSRIAAGGSDTQY

v_call: TRBV7-9
cdr3_aa: ASQPGSYEQY

v_call: TRBV5-6
cdr3_aa: ASSRRGKAGYGYT

v_call: TRBV5-4
cdr3_aa: ATGTSGSGETQY

v_call: TRBV7-9
cdr3_aa: ASGGDEQF

v_call: TRBV7-8
cdr3_aa: ASSLEGRAGQY

v_call: TRBV11-2
cdr3_aa: ASSLDPTGGTEAF

v_call: TRBV28
cdr3_aa: ASGGGRLSNEQF

v_call: TRBV5-1
cdr3_aa: ASSPGTGYNEQF

v_call: TRBV20-1
cdr3_aa: SGRLAGTYEQY

v_call: TRBV7-9
cdr3_aa: ASSSDRRATDTQY

v_call: TRBV7-8
cdr3_aa: ASSLAVPYEQY

v_call: TRBV6-2/TRBV6-3
cdr3_aa: ASSPGGTIYEQY

v_call: TRBV20-1
cdr3_aa: SANGDRGTNEQF

v_call: TRBV2
cdr3_aa: ASIAASYNEQF

v_call: TRBV7-2
cdr3_aa: ASSLRLAVNTDTQY

v_call: TRBV9
cdr3_aa: ASSQWDRSTDTQY

v_call: TRBV5-8
cdr3_aa: ATFSRQESGRNTGELF

v_call: TRBV29-1
cdr3_aa: SVVFAVRDSQY

v_call: TRBV5-1
cdr3_aa: ASSRDYSETQY

v_call: TRBV6-5
cdr3_aa: ASRNSYFVGGNTEAF

v_call: TRBV20-1
cdr3_aa: SASRPNEAF

v_call: TRBV20-1
cdr3_aa: SVSGGHGYT

v_call: TRBV6-5
cdr3_aa: ASGLAPRGADTQY

v_call: TRBV11-1
cdr3_aa: ASSLDRREQF

v_call: TRBV12-3/TRBV12-4
cdr3_aa: ASSLGGLDYGYT

v_call: TRBV11-2
cdr3_aa: ASSLAWTGTEQY

v_call: TRBV4-2
cdr3_aa: ASSQDRSSGANVLT

v_call: TRBV7-2
cdr3_aa: ASSFWTSQETQY

v_call: TRBV27
cdr3_aa: ASTLGGSLDTQY

v_call: TRBV18
cdr3_aa: ASTYRDDFEQY

v_call: TRBV4-1
cdr3_aa: ASSPTSTYNEQF

v_call: TRBV12-3/TRBV12-4
cdr3_aa: ASALKGNEQY

v_call: TRBV11-1
cdr3_aa: ASSSYPAGTDTQY

v_call: TRBV7-9
cdr3_aa: ASSLLAAGEAF

v_call: TRBV6-2/TRBV6-3
cdr3_aa: ASRTYRDGDTQY

v_call: TRBV11-2
cdr3_aa: ASKPQGVGNEQF

v_call: TRBV6-5
cdr3_aa: ASRRTKTGSGNIQY

v_call: TRBV9
cdr3_aa: ASSVGKGLLPYEQY

v_call: TRBV7-9
cdr3_aa: ASSTSGYTGELF

v_call: TRBV18
cdr3_aa: ASSPTGGYEQY

v_call: TRBV5-1
cdr3_aa: ASSLGGAGGSTDTQY